The clone carrying this TCR beta chain was observed a single time. This specimen comes from a study of blood T cell repertoires in COVID-19. About the research overall: Spain, Italy and the United States supplied samples that represented acute and convalescent COVID-19. Sample material is recorded as cDNA or gDNA derived from T cells, B-cell-depleted T cells, or PBMCs.

The CDR3 covers 16 residues. The V and J ends lost 1 base and 4 bases, in that order; junction bases with no gene match: 8. Germline CDR1 reads MDHEN; CDR2 reads SYDVKM. Original processing methods: Amplification from reference gene primers served as the basis for estimated nucleated cell counts. Here immunoSEQ multiplex PCR was the method, and the copy in TCRdb shows in-frame clones only, minus some. The V and J calls and the clone size are those of that table, but D and trimming were determined from the DNA. This table has 35,000 to 50,000 clones, approximately 85% appearing once. This receptor was obtained from a man in his sixties with acute or convalescent COVID-19. Sequenced input: peripheral blood. This chain links TRBV28 with TRBJ1-1, with 8 bases aligning to TRBD1. Written as DNA, the CDR3 is TGTGCCAGCAGTTTATTCAGGGGGCGGTCGGGCACTGAAGCTTTCTTT. Its protein product is CASSLFRGRSGTEAFF. Supplemented by reference TRBV28 and TRBJ1-1, the full variable domain reads DVKVTQSSRYLVKRTGEKVFLECVQDMDHENMFWYRQDPGLGLRLIYFSYDVKMKEKGDIPEGYSVSREKKERFSLILESASTNQTSMYLCASSLFRGRSGTEAFFGQGTRLTVV.